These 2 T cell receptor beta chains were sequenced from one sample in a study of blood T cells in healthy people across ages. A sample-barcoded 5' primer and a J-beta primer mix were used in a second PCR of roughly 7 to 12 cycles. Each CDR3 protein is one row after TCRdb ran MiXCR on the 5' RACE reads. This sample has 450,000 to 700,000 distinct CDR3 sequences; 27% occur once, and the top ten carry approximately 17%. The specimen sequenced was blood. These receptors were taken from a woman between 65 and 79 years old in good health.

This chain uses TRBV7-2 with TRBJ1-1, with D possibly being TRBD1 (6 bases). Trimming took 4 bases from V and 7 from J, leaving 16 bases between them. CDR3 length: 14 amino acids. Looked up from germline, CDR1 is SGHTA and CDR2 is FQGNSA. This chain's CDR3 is CASSSLGGGLEAFF. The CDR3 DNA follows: TGTGCCAGCAGCTCCCTAGGGGGGGGACTTGAAGCTTTCTTT.

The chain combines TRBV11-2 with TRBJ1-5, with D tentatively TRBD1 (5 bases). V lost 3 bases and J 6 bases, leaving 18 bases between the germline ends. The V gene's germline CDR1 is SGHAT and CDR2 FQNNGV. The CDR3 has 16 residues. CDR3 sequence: CASSLGVGGRSQPQHF. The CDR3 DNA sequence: TGTGCCAGCAGCTTGGGGGTCGGGGGAAGAAGTCAGCCCCAGCATTTT.